These 21 T cell receptor beta chains originate from one sample sequenced in a study of blood T cell repertoires in COVID-19. The repertoire was sequenced with immunoSEQ multiplex PCR; TCRdb's copy has only in-frame clones and lacks some. Of about 340,000 clones listed, 88% were seen once; the top ten hold approximately 7.3%. Sequenced material: peripheral blood. These receptors were taken from a woman in her seventies with COVID-19, enrolled during active disease.

This chain joins TRBV7-2 and TRBJ2-1, with D possibly being TRBD1 (6 bases). V lost 7 bases to trimming and J lost 6 bases, with 13 bases between them. The V gene's germline CDR1 is SGHTA and CDR2 FQGNSA. This CDR3 has 13 amino acids. The CDR3 coding sequence is TGTGCCAGCACCACTAGGGGGACCAATGAGCAGTTCTTC. This codes for CASTTRGTNEQFF.

This sequence joins TRBV19 and TRBJ2-1, with TRBD1 as a possible D gene (6 bases). CDR3 size: 14 residues. Looked up from germline, CDR1 is LNHDA and CDR2 is SQIVND (reference sequence). V lost 5 bases and J 5 bases, leaving 13 bases between the germline ends. Here the CDR3 DNA reads TGTGCCAGTAGTGTTACAGGGTCAAACAATGAGCAGTTCTTC. Residues: CASSVTGSNNEQFF.

This clone was observed a single time. The gene calls are TRBV27 and TRBJ2-1; a possible D gene is TRBD2 (6 bases). The CDR3 totals 16 residues. Looked up from germline, CDR1 is MNHEY and CDR2 is SMNVEV (reference sequence). The V end lost 3 bases, the J end lost 0 bases, and 12 bases lay between the germline ends. CDR3 in amino acids: CASSFLAGSSYNEQFF. The CDR3 region has the DNA TGTGCCAGCAGTTTCCTGGCGGGGAGCTCCTACAATGAGCAGTTCTTC.

The V and J genes are TRBV28 and TRBJ1-4; TRBD1 agrees at 9 bases. After removal of 10 bases from V and 8 bases from J, the junction contained 8 bases not matched to a gene. Germline lookup yields CDR1 MDHEN and CDR2 SYDVKM. This CDR3 comprises 13 residues. The CDR3 nucleotides read TGTGCCACCCGCGGGACAGGGTACGAAAAACTGTTTTTT. Protein sequence: CATRGTGYEKLFF.

About this clone: The sample contains more than one DNA sequence encoding this CDR3. In nucleotides, the CDR3 is TGCGCCAGCAGCTTCAGGGGCAACACCGGGGAGCTGTTTTTT. Protein sequence: CASSFRGNTGELFF. This rearrangement joins TRBV5-1 to TRBJ2-2, with D perhaps TRBD1 (6 bases). The CDR3 runs to 14 residues. Trimming took off 2 bases at V and 2 bases at J, with 7 bases between the two ends. CDR1 SGHRS and CDR2 YFSETQ come from the germline V gene.

The chain links TRBV19 to TRBJ1-3; D unresolved. The V end was cut by 6 bases, the J end by 7 bases, with 25 bases between. The CDR3 extends over 17 amino acids. Germline CDR1 reads LNHDA; CDR2 reads SQIVND (reference sequence). The CDR3, as DNA: TGTGCCAGTAGCCTACCTCCGACACAAGGGTGGAGGAACACCATATATTTT. It specifies CASSLPPTQGWRNTIYF.

The chain links TRBV20-1 to TRBJ1-2; D might be TRBD1 (5 bases). Germline CDR1 DFQATT, CDR2 SNEGSKA (reference sequence). This CDR3 has 12 residues. V lost 3 bases and J 3 bases, leaving 8 bases between the germline ends. The CDR3 spells CSASGGDYGYTF. Here the CDR3 DNA reads TGCAGTGCTAGTGGGGGGGACTATGGCTACACCTTC.

This sequence joins TRBV19 and TRBJ2-3, with TRBD1 as a possible D gene (5 bases). The CDR3 is made up of 15 amino acids. From germline, CDR1 is LNHDA and CDR2 SQIVND (reference sequence). V dropped 3 bases and J dropped 0 bases, with 10 bases sitting between them. The CDR3 DNA is TGTGCCAGTAGTATCCAGGGATTCAGCACAGATACGCAGTATTTT. It yields the protein CASSIQGFSTDTQYF.

V is TRBV28 and J is TRBJ1-1, with 7 bases fitting TRBD1. The ends lost 6 bases at V and 4 bases at J; junction bases unmatched: 11. The germline gives CDR1 MDHEN, CDR2 SYDVKM. CDR3 length equals 15 residues. The CDR3: CASRATGTARTEAFF. As DNA, the CDR3 is TGTGCCAGCAGAGCTACCGGGACAGCTCGCACTGAAGCTTTCTTT.

This clone is a singleton in its sample. The J gene is TRBJ2-2, the V gene TRBV5-5; 9 bases are shared with TRBD2. V lost 7 bases and J lost 6; bases outside the gene matches: 4. Germline V CDR1 and CDR2: SGHKS, YYEKEE (reference sequence). This CDR3 is built from 13 residues. CDR3 bases: TGTGCCAGCGCGGGGGGGAGCCCCGGGGAGCTGTTTTTT. Amino acid sequence: CASAGGSPGELFF.

The V and J genes are TRBV12-3 or TRBV12-4 and TRBJ1-6; 7 nucleotides line up with TRBD1. With V trimmed by 7 bases and J by 7 bases, 4 bases remained unmatched. The CDR3 has 13 residues. The CDR3 DNA sequence: TGTGCCAGCACCTACAGGGGCAATTCACCCCTCCACTTT. Its protein product is CASTYRGNSPLHF.

The V call is TRBV11-2, the J call TRBJ2-2, with D possibly being TRBD2 (6 bases). V shed 6 bases and J shed 3 bases, with 14 bases lying between them. This CDR3 comprises 15 residues. Germline V CDR1 and CDR2: SGHAT, FQNNGV. CDR3: CASSSGTLDTGELFF. The DNA of the CDR3 is TGTGCCAGCAGTTCCGGGACTTTGGACACCGGGGAGCTGTTTTTT. Complete variable domain (other parts from reference TRBV11-2 and TRBJ2-2): EAGVAQSPRYKIIEKRQSVAFWCNPISGHATLYWYQQILGQGPKLLIQFQNNGVVDDSQLPKDRFSAERLKGVDSTLKIQPAKLEDSAVYLCASSSGTLDTGELFFGEGSRLTVL.

V and J are TRBV9 and TRBJ1-3, with 7 bases identical to TRBD1. The V segment lost 4 bases and the J segment 2 bases; nucleotides outside the gene matches: 6. Per germline, CDR1 SGDLS and CDR2 YYNGEE. This CDR3 has 15 amino acids. Here the CDR3 DNA reads TGTGCCAGCAGCCTCAAGGGGGCCCCTGGAAACACCATATATTTT. This translates into CASSLKGAPGNTIYF.

The chain is built from TRBV7-2 and TRBJ1-2; a weak D match, TRBD1 (5 bases). Germline lookup yields CDR1 SGHTA and CDR2 FQGNSA. CDR3 size: 11 residues. The ends were cut back, 5 bases at V and 10 bases at J, with 11 bases in the middle. CDR3 in amino acids: CASSQRTNYTF. Written as DNA, the CDR3 is TGTGCCAGCAGCCAAAGGACAAACTACACCTTC.

This clone has more than one count but fewer than ten. The J gene is TRBJ1-5, the V gene TRBV19, with TRBD1 as a possible D gene (5 bases). Trimming took off 3 bases at V and 4 bases at J, with 10 bases between the two ends. The germline V gene encodes CDR1 LNHDA and CDR2 SQIVND (reference sequence). This CDR3 has 14 residues. The CDR3 region is CASSMSGWNQPQHF. CDR3 nucleotide sequence: TGTGCCAGTAGTATGTCAGGGTGGAATCAGCCCCAGCATTTT.

This chain joins TRBV19 and TRBJ2-1, with 7 bases fitting TRBD1. The CDR3 spans 13 residues. Germline V gene data show CDR1 as LNHDA and CDR2 as SQIVND (reference sequence). With V trimmed by 8 bases and J by 6 bases, 7 bases remained unmatched. Here the CDR3 reads CASGNAGGNEQFF. CDR3 nucleotide sequence: TGTGCCAGTGGGAATGCAGGGGGCAATGAGCAGTTCTTC. The whole variable domain, filled in from reference TRBV19 and TRBJ2-1, reads DGGITQSPKYLFRKEGQNVTLSCEQNLNHDAMYWYRQDPGQGLRLIYYSQIVNDFQKGDIAEGYSVSREKKESFPLTVTSAQKNPTAFYLCASGNAGGNEQFFGPGTRLTVL.

This clone was counted a few times. J is TRBJ1-1 and V is TRBV6-5, with D possibly matching TRBD1 (5 bases). The V end was cut by 0 bases, the J end by 3 bases, with 11 bases between. This CDR3 contains 15 residues. From germline, CDR1 is MNHEY and CDR2 SVGAGI. The CDR3 is CASSYSIGGDTEAFF. CDR3 DNA: TGTGCCAGCAGTTACTCGATCGGGGGAGACACTGAAGCTTTCTTT.

The V gene is TRBV6-5, the J gene TRBJ2-5; 8 bases are a match to TRBD1. Germline CDR1 reads MNHEY; CDR2 reads SVGAGI. This CDR3 contains 14 residues. Trimming took 8 bases from V and 4 from J; bases not matched to a gene: 9. The CDR3 sequence is CASDPSGGRETQYF. Here the CDR3 DNA reads TGTGCCAGCGACCCGTCAGGGGGCAGAGAGACCCAGTACTTC.

V gene TRBV7-2 combines with J gene TRBJ1-3; 7 bases agree with TRBD1. From germline, CDR1 is SGHTA and CDR2 FQGNSA. The CDR3 spans 14 residues. V gave up 3 bases and J gave up 2 bases; unmatched junction bases: 1. The CDR3 DNA reads TGTGCCAGCAGCTTTACAGGGGCTGGAAACACCATATATTTT. It yields the protein CASSFTGAGNTIYF.

V is TRBV9 and J is TRBJ2-3; the match to TRBD2 covers 7 bases. Trimming took 3 bases from V and 6 from J; bases not matched to a gene: 7. The CDR3 runs to 14 residues. Germline V lookup: CDR1 SGDLS, CDR2 YYNGEE. The CDR3 coding sequence is TGTGCCAGCAGCGACAACGGGGGGACCGATACGCAGTATTTT. Its translation: CASSDNGGTDTQYF.

V is TRBV30 and J is TRBJ1-3; D perhaps matches TRBD1 (6 bases). Between the trimmed V and J ends, which lost 6 bases and 7 bases, there was a span of 13 bases. CDR1 and CDR2 (germline): GTSNPN, SVGIG (reference sequence). The length of the CDR3 is 12 residues. The DNA of the CDR3 is TGTGCCTGCCCGGGGGGCCGGAACACCATATATTTT. Translated: CACPGGRNTIYF.